Listed here is a single T cell receptor (beta chain). Assay used: immunoSEQ multiplex PCR; TCRdb lists only in-frame clones, some missing. Of around 380,000 clones listed, over 65% were seen once; the top ten hold around 1%. The data were obtained in a study of blood T cell repertoires in COVID-19. For the study at large: From T cells, B-cell-depleted T cells, or PBMCs came the material, which was cDNA or gDNA.

The CDR3 has 13 residues. Germline V gene sequence: CDR1 GTSNPN, CDR2 SVGIG (reference sequence). Trimming left V 7 bases short and J 6 bases short, with 18 bases between. This clonotype originated in a human donor with acute or convalescent COVID-19. The donor label of this sample is uncertain. The chain couples TRBV30 to TRBJ1-1; D possibly corresponds to TRBD1 (5 bases). Material for sequencing was peripheral blood. DNA of the CDR3: TGTGCCTTGGAGGGGCCGGGTTCCGCTGAAGCTTTCTTT. Amino acid sequence: CALEGPGSAEAFF. Supplemented by reference TRBV30 and TRBJ1-1, the full variable domain reads SQTIHQWPATLVQPVGSPLSLECTVEGTSNPNLYWYRQAAGRGLQLLFYSVGIGQISSEVPQNLSASRPQDRQFILSSKKLLLSDSGFYLCALEGPGSAEAFFGQGTRLTVV.